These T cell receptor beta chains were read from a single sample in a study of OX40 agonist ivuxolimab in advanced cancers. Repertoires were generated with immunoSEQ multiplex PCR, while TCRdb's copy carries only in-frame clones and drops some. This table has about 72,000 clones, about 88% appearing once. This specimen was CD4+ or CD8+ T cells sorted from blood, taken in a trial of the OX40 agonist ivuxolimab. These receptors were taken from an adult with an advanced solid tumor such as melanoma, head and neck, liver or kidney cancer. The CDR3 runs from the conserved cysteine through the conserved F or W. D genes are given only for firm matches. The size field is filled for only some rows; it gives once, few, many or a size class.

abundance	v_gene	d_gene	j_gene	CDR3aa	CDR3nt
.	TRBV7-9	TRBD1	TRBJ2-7	CASSSPDRSIYEQYF	TGTGCCAGCAGCTCCCCGGACAGGTCAATCTACGAGCAGTACTTC
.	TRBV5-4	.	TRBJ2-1	CASSLAVGAAYNEQFF	TGTGCCAGCAGCTTGGCCGTCGGGGCGGCCTACAATGAGCAGTTCTTC
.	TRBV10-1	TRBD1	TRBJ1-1	CASLRQGPMNTEAFF	TGCGCCAGCCTACGACAGGGACCTATGAACACTGAAGCTTTCTTT
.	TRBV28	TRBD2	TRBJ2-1	CATIPSGGTMNEQFF	TGTGCCACCATCCCCTCGGGAGGGACGATGAATGAGCAGTTCTTC
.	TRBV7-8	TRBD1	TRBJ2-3	CASSLALQGALDTQYF	TGTGCCAGCAGCTTAGCTCTCCAGGGGGCGCTTGATACGCAGTATTTT
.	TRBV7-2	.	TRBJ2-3	CASSSRADGDTQYF	TGTGCCAGCAGCTCCCGGGCCGATGGAGATACGCAGTATTTT
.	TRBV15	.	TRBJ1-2	CATSRDYTATGDGPNYGYTF	TGTGCCACCAGCAGAGATTACACCGCCACCGGGGACGGACCGAACTATGGCTACACCTTC
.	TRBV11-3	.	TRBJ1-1	CASSFYRARKGDTEAFF	TGTGCCAGCAGCTTCTACAGGGCTCGGAAGGGGGACACTGAAGCTTTCTTT
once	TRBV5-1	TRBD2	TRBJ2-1	CASSFTSGNSYNEQFF	TGCGCCAGCAGCTTTACTAGCGGGAACTCCTACAATGAGCAGTTCTTC
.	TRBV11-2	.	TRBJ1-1	CASSFERYGTEAFF	TGTGCCAGCAGCTTCGAGAGGTATGGGACTGAAGCTTTCTTT
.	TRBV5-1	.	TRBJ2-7	CASSLGGGLSSYEQYF	TGCGCCAGCAGCTTGGGGGGCGGACTAAGCTCCTACGAGCAGTACTTC
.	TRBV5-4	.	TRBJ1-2	CASSLARESYTF	TGTGCCAGCAGCTTGGCCAGGGAGAGCTACACCTTC
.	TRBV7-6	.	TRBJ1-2	CASSSPGDPFYGYTF	TGTGCCAGCAGCTCCCCAGGGGACCCTTTCTATGGCTACACCTTC
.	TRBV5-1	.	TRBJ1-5	CASSLDRSFNQPQHF	TGCGCCAGCAGCTTGGACAGGAGCTTCAATCAGCCCCAGCATTTT
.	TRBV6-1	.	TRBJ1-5	CASSEAVRNQPQHF	TGTGCCAGCAGTGAAGCTGTACGAAATCAGCCCCAGCATTTT
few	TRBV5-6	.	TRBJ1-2	CASSLLDRPNYGYTF	TGTGCCAGCAGCTTACTCGACAGGCCAAACTATGGCTACACCTTC
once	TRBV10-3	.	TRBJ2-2	CAISIQGPHTGELFF	TGTGCCATCAGTATCCAGGGGCCACACACCGGGGAGCTGTTTTTT
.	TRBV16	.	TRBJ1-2	CASSQYPGQRNYGYTF	TGTGCCAGCAGCCAATATCCAGGGCAAAGGAACTATGGCTACACCTTC
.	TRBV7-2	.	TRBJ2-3	CASSVLAMGTDTQYF	TGTGCCAGCAGCGTGCTAGCGATGGGCACAGATACGCAGTATTTT
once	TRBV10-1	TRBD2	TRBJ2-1	CASNSGYDNNEQFF	TGCGCCAGCAATAGCGGGTACGACAACAATGAGCAGTTCTTC
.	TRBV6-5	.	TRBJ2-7	CASIYRGRGTYEQYF	TGTGCCAGTATCTACAGGGGGAGGGGGACCTACGAGCAGTACTTC
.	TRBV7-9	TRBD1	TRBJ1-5	CASSLDKGQGWEQPQHF	TGTGCCAGCAGCTTAGATAAGGGACAGGGGTGGGAACAGCCCCAGCATTTT
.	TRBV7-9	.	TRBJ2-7	CASSLAGSPSYEQYF	TGTGCCAGCAGCTTAGCTGGGTCGCCCTCCTACGAGCAGTACTTC
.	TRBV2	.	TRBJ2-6	CASRGPGANVLTF	TGTGCCTCGCGGGGTCCCGGGGCCAACGTCCTGACTTTC
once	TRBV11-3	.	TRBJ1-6	CASSLGPNSPLHF	TGTGCCAGCAGCTTAGGGCCCAATTCACCCCTCCACTTT
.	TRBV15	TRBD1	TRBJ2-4	CATSRDSRRQGENIQYF	TGTGCCACCAGCAGAGATAGTCGTAGACAGGGGGAAAACATTCAGTACTTC
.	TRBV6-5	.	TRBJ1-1	CASSYDARVNTEAFF	TGTGCCAGCAGTTACGATGCCAGGGTGAACACTGAAGCTTTCTTT
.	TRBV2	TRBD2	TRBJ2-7	CASSERGLAGGEYF	TGTGCCAGCAGTGAGCGAGGACTAGCGGGAGGGGAGTACTTC
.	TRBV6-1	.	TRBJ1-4	CASSETSGASTNEKLFF	TGTGCCAGCAGTGAAACCTCAGGGGCTTCAACTAATGAAAAACTGTTTTTT
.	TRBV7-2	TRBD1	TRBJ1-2	CASSSHGTAVYGYTF	TGTGCCAGCAGCTCCCACGGGACAGCAGTCTATGGCTACACCTTC
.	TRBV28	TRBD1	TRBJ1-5	CASSADRGSYPQHF	TGTGCCAGCAGTGCCGACAGGGGGAGTTATCCCCAGCATTTT
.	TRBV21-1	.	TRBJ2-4	CASSMVLAQQRKNIQYF	TGTGCCAGCAGTATGGTGCTAGCTCAGCAAAGAAAAAACATTCAGTACTTC
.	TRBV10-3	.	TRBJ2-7	CAISEREPYEQYF	TGTGCCATCAGTGAACGGGAACCCTACGAGCAGTACTTC
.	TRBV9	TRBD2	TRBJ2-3	CASSVGVAGSTDTQYF	TGTGCCAGCAGCGTAGGTGTAGCGGGAAGCACAGATACGCAGTATTTT
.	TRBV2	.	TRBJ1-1	CASSQGAWNTEAFF	TGTGCCAGCTCGCAGGGTGCGTGGAACACTGAAGCTTTCTTT
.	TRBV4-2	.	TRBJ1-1	CASSPMGAKGTEAFF	TGTGCCAGCAGCCCGATGGGGGCGAAGGGCACTGAAGCTTTCTTT
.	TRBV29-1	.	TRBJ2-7	CSAVRGTYEQYF	TGCAGCGCCGTGCGGGGAACCTACGAGCAGTACTTC
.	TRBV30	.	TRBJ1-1	CAWGRIYSTEAFF	TGTGCCTGGGGGAGAATATATTCCACTGAAGCTTTCTTT
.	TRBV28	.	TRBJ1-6	CASSLSTYNSPLHF	TGTGCCAGCAGTTTAAGTACCTATAATTCACCCCTCCACTTT
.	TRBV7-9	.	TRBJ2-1	CASSLRAYNEQFF	TGTGCCAGCAGCTTAAGGGCCTACAATGAGCAGTTCTTC
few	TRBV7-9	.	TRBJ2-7	CASSRQGPYEQYF	TGTGCCAGCAGTCGCCAGGGGCCATACGAGCAGTACTTC
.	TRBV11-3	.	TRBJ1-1	CASSLVGRGRTEAFF	TGTGCCAGCAGCTTAGTTGGCAGGGGAAGGACTGAAGCTTTCTTT
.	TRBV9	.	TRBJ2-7	CASSVVGELAYEQYF	TGTGCCAGCAGCGTTGTGGGGGAGCTAGCCTACGAGCAGTACTTC